What follows describes a single T cell receptor beta chain. Its antigen is unknown. The sample belongs to a study of PD-1 blockade in classical Hodgkin lymphoma. The data were produced by immunoSEQ multiplex PCR, yet TCRdb's version contains in-frame clones alone and is incomplete. This sample has about 50,000 clones, with around four fifths found just once. Regarding the study as a whole: It was CD4+ TCR diversity, not CD8+, that rose significantly by C4D1. Individuals initiating nivolumab under 1 year after ASCT were excluded.

In germline, CDR1 is SQVTM, CDR2 ANQGSEA. Trimming pared 7 bases from V and 6 bases from J, leaving 18 bases between. CDR3 size: 13 residues. This sample's time point: cycle 4 day 1 (C4D1), after 6 weeks of nivolumab. After autologous stem cell transplantation all patients relapsed, and prior brentuximab vedotin exposure differed between cohorts. Each best response was a complete response, a partial response or progressive disease. The receptor was derived from a human donor with classical Hodgkin lymphoma. The V gene is TRBV29-1, the J gene TRBJ2-5, with D unresolved. The input for sequencing was peripheral blood mononuclear cells (PBMCs), taken before the fourth cycle of nivolumab. CDR3: CSAAEVIRQTQYF. The DNA of the CDR3 is TGCAGCGCCGCAGAGGTTATAAGACAGACCCAGTACTTC.